A selection of T cell receptor beta chains follows, all from one sample in a study of blood T cells in healthy people across ages. Via MiXCR, TCRdb re-called the 5' RACE reads, giving one row per CDR3 protein. The table records 650,000 to 700,000 distinct CDR3 sequences, about 51% of them present only once. The sample comprised blood. The receptors here all came from an elderly woman in good health. Each CDR3 is given with its conserved first and last residue. The D gene is left open where the match is weak. The listing skips clone size in some rows; elsewhere it reads once, few, many or a size class.

size | J | length | D | V | CDR3 | DNA
few | TRBJ2-3 | 17 | - | TRBV6-6 | CASSYASGLKNTDTQYF | TGTGCCAGCAGTTACGCCAGCGGGCTAAAAAACACAGATACGCAGTATTTT
many | TRBJ2-7 | 15 | TRBD1 | TRBV6-6 | CASSSLGDRGYEQYF | TGTGCCAGCAGCTCCCTGGGAGACAGGGGTTACGAGCAGTACTTC
few | TRBJ2-7 | 14 | - | TRBV20-1 | CSATRRLDSYEQYF | TGCAGTGCTACTCGGCGGCTTGACTCCTACGAGCAGTACTTC
- | TRBJ2-7 | 15 | - | TRBV27 | CASSLSFAGRDEQYF | TGTGCCAGCAGTTTATCGTTCGCAGGAAGGGACGAGCAGTACTTC
many | TRBJ2-6 | 17 | - | TRBV25-1 | CASSDGHSNSGANVLTF | TGTGCCAGCAGTGATGGTCACAGTAACTCTGGGGCCAACGTCCTGACTTTC
- | TRBJ1-4 | 16 | TRBD1 | TRBV7-9 | CASSSTGAGANEKLFF | TGTGCCAGCAGCTCGACAGGGGCGGGTGCTAATGAAAAACTGTTTTTT
few | TRBJ2-3 | 11 | - | TRBV6-1 | CASSEATTQYF | TGTGCCAGCAGTGAAGCGACAACGCAGTATTTT
- | TRBJ2-1 | 16 | TRBD2 | TRBV7-9 | CASSLTTSGGDNEQFF | TGTGCCAGCAGCTTAACTACTAGCGGGGGAGACAATGAGCAGTTCTTC
- | TRBJ2-6 | 14 | - | TRBV18 | CATSWFSGANVLTF | TGTGCCACCTCTTGGTTCTCTGGGGCCAACGTCCTGACTTTC
- | TRBJ1-5 | 16 | TRBD1 | TRBV6-6 | CASRERTGNSNQPQHF | TGTGCCAGCAGGGAACGGACAGGGAATAGCAATCAGCCCCAGCATTTT
- | TRBJ2-5 | 13 | - | TRBV7-9 | CASSERGFGTQYF | TGTGCCAGCAGCGAGAGGGGTTTTGGGACCCAGTACTTC
once | TRBJ1-1 | 13 | - | TRBV24-1 | CATSSRASTEAFF | TGTGCCACCAGTAGTAGGGCGAGCACTGAAGCTTTCTTT
many | TRBJ2-7 | 15 | TRBD1 | TRBV3-1 | CASGATDRGSYEQYF | TGTGCCAGCGGTGCCACGGACAGGGGCTCCTACGAGCAGTACTTC
- | TRBJ2-7 | 18 | TRBD2 | TRBV20-1 | CSASSPGTSGSSYNEQYF | TGCAGTGCTAGTTCTCCCGGGACTAGCGGGAGTTCCTACAATGAGCAGTACTTC
- | TRBJ2-1 | 16 | TRBD2 | TRBV29-1 | CSVEDPGLAGYNEQFF | TGCAGCGTTGAAGATCCAGGTCTAGCGGGATACAATGAGCAGTTCTTC
- | TRBJ1-5 | 15 | TRBD1 | TRBV28 | CASSPPRGGNQPQHF | TGTGCCAGCAGTCCCCCCAGGGGGGGCAATCAGCCCCAGCATTTT
- | TRBJ2-3 | 13 | - | TRBV30 | CALTQGSTDTQYF | TGTGCCTTAACCCAGGGGAGCACAGATACGCAGTATTTT
- | TRBJ2-1 | 14 | - | TRBV14 | CASGQDWPSNEQFF | TGTGCCAGCGGCCAAGATTGGCCGAGCAATGAGCAGTTCTTC
- | TRBJ1-4 | 15 | TRBD1 | TRBV4-3 | CASSQLQGSNEKLFF | TGCGCCAGCAGCCAGCTACAGGGGTCTAATGAAAAACTGTTTTTT
- | TRBJ2-7 | 13 | - | TRBV20-1 | CSARNPSGGEQYF | TGCAGTGCTAGGAACCCATCCGGCGGAGAGCAGTACTTC
- | TRBJ1-1 | 13 | - | TRBV20-1 | CSASEQGSTEAFF | TGCAGTGCTAGCGAACAGGGCAGCACTGAAGCTTTCTTT
many | TRBJ2-2 | 14 | - | TRBV12-3/TRBV12-4 | CASSPGQNTGELFF | TGTGCCAGCAGCCCGGGACAGAACACCGGGGAGCTGTTTTTT
few | TRBJ2-3 | 15 | TRBD2 | TRBV7-9 | CASRLSGGSTDTQYF | TGTGCCAGCAGGTTGAGCGGGGGGAGCACAGATACGCAGTATTTT
many | TRBJ2-5 | 13 | - | TRBV5-1 | CASSYGPGETQYF | TGCGCCAGCAGCTACGGCCCGGGAGAGACCCAGTACTTC
many | TRBJ2-6 | 14 | - | TRBV12-3/TRBV12-4 | CASSPTNGANVLTF | TGTGCCAGCAGTCCCACCAATGGGGCCAACGTCCTGACTTTC
- | TRBJ1-5 | 14 | - | TRBV2 | CASSERTANQPQHF | TGTGCCAGCAGTGAAAGGACAGCCAATCAGCCCCAGCATTTT
many | TRBJ2-1 | 13 | - | TRBV9 | CASSVVRSGEQFF | TGTGCCAGCAGCGTAGTACGTAGTGGTGAGCAGTTCTTC
many | TRBJ2-3 | 14 | TRBD2 | TRBV20-1 | CSARLASGSGTQYF | TGCAGTGCTAGACTGGCTAGCGGGAGCGGTACGCAGTATTTT
- | TRBJ2-2 | 16 | - | TRBV6-2/TRBV6-3 | CASSFPGPTNTGELFF | TGTGCCAGCAGTTTCCCGGGACCGACGAACACCGGGGAGCTGTTTTTT
many | TRBJ2-3 | 15 | - | TRBV28 | CASSLTPGQLDTQYF | TGTGCCAGCAGTTTAACCCCGGGACAACTAGATACGCAGTATTTT
many | TRBJ2-1 | 15 | TRBD1 | TRBV7-2 | CASSLRTGGNNEQFF | TGTGCCAGCAGCCTCCGGACAGGGGGGAACAATGAGCAGTTCTTC
many | TRBJ2-3 | 14 | TRBD2 | TRBV10-3 | CAIRSGLSTDTQYF | TGTGCCATCAGATCGGGACTATCCACAGATACGCAGTATTTT
few | TRBJ2-5 | 12 | - | TRBV4-2 | CASSLWGREQYF | TGTGCCAGCAGTTTATGGGGTAGGGAGCAGTACTTC
- | TRBJ2-1 | 14 | - | TRBV12-3/TRBV12-4 | CASSARQGGDEQFF | TGTGCCAGCAGTGCCCGACAGGGAGGAGATGAGCAGTTCTTC
- | TRBJ2-4 | 15 | - | TRBV5-5 | CASTQVDLAKNIQYF | TGTGCCAGCACCCAGGTAGACTTAGCCAAAAACATTCAGTACTTC
- | TRBJ2-1 | 12 | TRBD1 | TRBV6-1 | CATGTGYDEQFF | TGTGCCACAGGGACAGGGTACGATGAGCAGTTCTTC
many | TRBJ1-1 | 15 | - | TRBV4-1 | CASSRDQGLNTEAFF | TGCGCCAGCAGTCGCGATCAGGGGCTGAACACTGAAGCTTTCTTT
- | TRBJ2-5 | 15 | TRBD1 | TRBV9 | CASSVVGDRENEQYF | TGTGCCAGCAGCGTAGTCGGCGACAGGGAGAATGAGCAGTACTTC
many | TRBJ2-5 | 11 | - | TRBV2 | CASRAEETQYF | TGTGCCAGCCGAGCGGAAGAGACCCAGTACTTC
- | TRBJ2-3 | 16 | TRBD2 | TRBV29-1 | CSVVGAGGEVADTQYF | TGCAGCGTTGTAGGCGCGGGAGGTGAGGTCGCAGATACGCAGTATTTT
many | TRBJ2-1 | 15 | - | TRBV20-1 | CSASRGILGYNEQFF | TGCAGTGCTAGTAGGGGGATCTTAGGGTACAATGAGCAGTTCTTC
- | TRBJ1-6 | 15 | - | TRBV20-1 | CSAPSNTGGNSPLHF | TGCAGTGCTCCATCGAACACGGGGGGAAATTCACCCCTCCACTTT
few | TRBJ2-1 | 17 | TRBD2 | TRBV7-2 | CASSLRTSGGHYNEQFF | TGTGCCAGCAGCCTCCGGACTAGCGGGGGCCACTACAATGAGCAGTTCTTC
many | TRBJ1-2 | 15 | - | TRBV20-1 | CSARVWEGEDYGYTF | TGCAGTGCTAGAGTGTGGGAGGGAGAGGACTATGGCTACACCTTC
- | TRBJ2-7 | 11 | - | TRBV30 | CTWSALDEQYF | TGTACCTGGAGTGCCCTTGACGAGCAGTACTTC
- | TRBJ2-1 | 15 | TRBD2 | TRBV20-1 | CSAAPSGRTYNEQFF | TGCAGTGCAGCCCCTAGCGGGAGGACCTACAATGAGCAGTTCTTC
- | TRBJ2-7 | 12 | - | TRBV5-1 | CASSITGIEQYF | TGCGCCAGCAGCATAACAGGAATCGAGCAGTACTTC
- | TRBJ2-7 | 14 | - | TRBV12-3/TRBV12-4 | CASSVRDGSYEQYF | TGTGCCAGCAGCGTCCGGGACGGCTCCTACGAGCAGTACTTC
- | TRBJ2-4 | 17 | - | TRBV7-3 | CAGSLTGTGIAKNIQYF | TGTGCCGGCAGCTTAACAGGGACGGGGATAGCCAAAAACATTCAGTACTTC